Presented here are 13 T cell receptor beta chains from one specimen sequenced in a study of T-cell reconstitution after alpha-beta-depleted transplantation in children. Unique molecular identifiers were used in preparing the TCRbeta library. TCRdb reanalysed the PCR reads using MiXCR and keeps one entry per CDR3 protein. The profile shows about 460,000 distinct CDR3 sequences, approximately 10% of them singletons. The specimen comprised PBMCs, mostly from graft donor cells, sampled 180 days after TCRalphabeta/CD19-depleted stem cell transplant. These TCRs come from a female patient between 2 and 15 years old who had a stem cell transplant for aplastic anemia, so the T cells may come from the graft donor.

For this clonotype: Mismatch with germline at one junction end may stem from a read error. In nucleotides, the CDR3 is TGTGCCAGCAGTTACTCGATAGGGTCAAAAAACAGTCAGTACTTC. As protein: CASSYSIGSKNSQYF. The rearrangement links TRBV6-5 to TRBJ2-4; D ambiguous. The germline V gene has CDR1 MNHEY and CDR2 SVGAGI. The length of the CDR3 is 15 residues.

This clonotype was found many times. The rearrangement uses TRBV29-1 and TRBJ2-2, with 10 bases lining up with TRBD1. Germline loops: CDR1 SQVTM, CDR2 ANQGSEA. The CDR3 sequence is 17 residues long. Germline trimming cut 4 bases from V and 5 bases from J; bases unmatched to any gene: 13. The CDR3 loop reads CSVAWDRGPKRTGELFF. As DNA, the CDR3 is TGCAGCGTTGCGTGGGACAGGGGACCAAAAAGGACCGGGGAGCTGTTTTTT.

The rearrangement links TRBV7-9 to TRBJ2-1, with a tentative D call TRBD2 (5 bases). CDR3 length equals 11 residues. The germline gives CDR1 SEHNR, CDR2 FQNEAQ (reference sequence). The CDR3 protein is CGLSAGGEQFF. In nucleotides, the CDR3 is TGTGGCCTTTCGGCGGGCGGTGAGCAGTTCTTC.

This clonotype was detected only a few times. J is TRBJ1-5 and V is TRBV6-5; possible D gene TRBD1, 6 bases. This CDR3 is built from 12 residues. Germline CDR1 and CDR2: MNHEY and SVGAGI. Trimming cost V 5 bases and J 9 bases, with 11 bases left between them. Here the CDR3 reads CASSTGGRPQHF. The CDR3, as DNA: TGTGCCAGCAGTACGGGGGGGCGGCCCCAGCATTTT.

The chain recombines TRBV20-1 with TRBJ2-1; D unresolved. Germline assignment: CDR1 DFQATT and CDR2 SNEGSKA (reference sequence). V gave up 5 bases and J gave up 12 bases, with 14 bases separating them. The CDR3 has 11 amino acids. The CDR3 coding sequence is TGCAGTGCTGTCCACTTGGCTTGGCAGTTCTTC. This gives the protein CSAVHLAWQFF.

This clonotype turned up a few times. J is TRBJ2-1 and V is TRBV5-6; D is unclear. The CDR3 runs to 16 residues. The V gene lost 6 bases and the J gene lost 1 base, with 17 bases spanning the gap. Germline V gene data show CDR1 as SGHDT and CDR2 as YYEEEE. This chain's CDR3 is CASTTPQGLSYNEQFF. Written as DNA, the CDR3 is TGTGCCAGCACGACACCCCAAGGGTTATCCTACAATGAGCAGTTCTTC.

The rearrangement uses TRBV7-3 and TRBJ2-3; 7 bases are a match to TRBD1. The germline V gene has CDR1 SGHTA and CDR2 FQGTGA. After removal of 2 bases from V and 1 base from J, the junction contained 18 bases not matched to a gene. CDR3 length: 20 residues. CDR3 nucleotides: TGTGCCAGCAGCTTACACCCTAAGACAGGGTCCGAGGGGGGCACAGATACGCAGTATTTT. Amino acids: CASSLHPKTGSEGGTDTQYF.

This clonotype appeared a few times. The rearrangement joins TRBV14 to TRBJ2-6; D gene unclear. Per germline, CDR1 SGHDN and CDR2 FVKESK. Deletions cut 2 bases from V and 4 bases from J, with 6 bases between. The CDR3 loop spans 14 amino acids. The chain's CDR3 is CASSQFAGANVLTF. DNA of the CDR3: TGTGCCAGCAGCCAATTTGCCGGGGCCAACGTCCTGACTTTC.

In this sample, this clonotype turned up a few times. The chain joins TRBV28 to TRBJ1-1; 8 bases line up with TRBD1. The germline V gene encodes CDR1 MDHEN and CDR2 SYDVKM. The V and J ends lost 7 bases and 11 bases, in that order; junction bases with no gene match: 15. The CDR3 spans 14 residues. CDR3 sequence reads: CASTLLRGPRRAFF. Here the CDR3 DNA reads TGTGCCAGCACTCTTCTCAGGGGGCCCCGGAGGGCTTTCTTT.

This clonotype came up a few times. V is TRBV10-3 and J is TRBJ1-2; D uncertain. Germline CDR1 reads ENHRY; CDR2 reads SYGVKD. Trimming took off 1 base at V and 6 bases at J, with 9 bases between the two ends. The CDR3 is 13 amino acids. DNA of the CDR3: TGTGCCATCAGTGAGTGGCCCATAGATGGCTACACCTTC. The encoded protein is CAISEWPIDGYTF.

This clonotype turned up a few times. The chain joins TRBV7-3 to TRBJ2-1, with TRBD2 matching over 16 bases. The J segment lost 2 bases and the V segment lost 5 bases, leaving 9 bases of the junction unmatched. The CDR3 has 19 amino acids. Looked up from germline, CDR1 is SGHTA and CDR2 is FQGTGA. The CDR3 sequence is CASSMPGTSGRVPYNEQFF. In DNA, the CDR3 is TGTGCCAGCAGCATGCCCGGGACTAGCGGGAGGGTCCCCTACAATGAGCAGTTCTTC.

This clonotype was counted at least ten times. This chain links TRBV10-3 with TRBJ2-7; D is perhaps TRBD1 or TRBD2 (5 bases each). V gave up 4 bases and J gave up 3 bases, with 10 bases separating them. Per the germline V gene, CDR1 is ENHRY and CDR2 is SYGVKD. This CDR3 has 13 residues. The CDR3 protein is CAISGGANYEQYV. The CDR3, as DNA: TGTGCCATCAGTGGAGGGGCCAACTACGAGCAGTACGTC.

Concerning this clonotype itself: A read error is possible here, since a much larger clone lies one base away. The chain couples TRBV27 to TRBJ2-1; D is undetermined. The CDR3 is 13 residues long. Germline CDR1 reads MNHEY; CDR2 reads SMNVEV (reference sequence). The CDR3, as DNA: TGTGCCAGCAGCGCGGACCCCCAGAGTGAGCAGTTGTTC. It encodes CASSADPQSEQLF.